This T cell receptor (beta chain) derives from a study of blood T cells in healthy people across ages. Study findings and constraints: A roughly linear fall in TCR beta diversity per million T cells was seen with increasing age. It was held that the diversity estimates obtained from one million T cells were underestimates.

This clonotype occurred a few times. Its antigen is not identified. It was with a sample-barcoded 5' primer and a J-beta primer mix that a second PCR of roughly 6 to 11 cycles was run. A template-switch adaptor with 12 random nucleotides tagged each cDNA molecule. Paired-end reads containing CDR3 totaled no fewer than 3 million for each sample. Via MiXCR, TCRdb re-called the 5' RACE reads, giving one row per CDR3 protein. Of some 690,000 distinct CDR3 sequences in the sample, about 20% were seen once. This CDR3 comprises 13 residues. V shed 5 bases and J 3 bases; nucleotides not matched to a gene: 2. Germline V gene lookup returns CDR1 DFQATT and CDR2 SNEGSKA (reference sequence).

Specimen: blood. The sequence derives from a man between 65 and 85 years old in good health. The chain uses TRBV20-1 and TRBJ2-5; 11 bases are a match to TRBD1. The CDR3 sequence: CSAWTGGEETQYF. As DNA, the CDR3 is TGCAGTGCTTGGACAGGGGGCGAAGAGACCCAGTACTTC.